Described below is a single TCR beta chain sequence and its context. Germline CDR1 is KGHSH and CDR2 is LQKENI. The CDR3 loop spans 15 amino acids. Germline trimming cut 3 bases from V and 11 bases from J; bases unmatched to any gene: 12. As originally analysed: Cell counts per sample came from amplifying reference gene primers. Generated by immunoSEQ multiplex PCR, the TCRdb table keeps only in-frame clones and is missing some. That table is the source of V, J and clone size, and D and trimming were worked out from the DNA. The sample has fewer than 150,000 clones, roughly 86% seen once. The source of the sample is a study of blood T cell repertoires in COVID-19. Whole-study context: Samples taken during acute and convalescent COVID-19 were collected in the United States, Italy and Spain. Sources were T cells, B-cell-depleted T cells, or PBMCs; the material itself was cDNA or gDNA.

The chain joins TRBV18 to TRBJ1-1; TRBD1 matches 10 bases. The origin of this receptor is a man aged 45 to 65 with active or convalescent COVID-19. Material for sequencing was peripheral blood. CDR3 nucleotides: TGTGCCAGCTCACCGGGGACAGGGGCGCTGATGGAGGCTTTCTTT. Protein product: CASSPGTGALMEAFF.